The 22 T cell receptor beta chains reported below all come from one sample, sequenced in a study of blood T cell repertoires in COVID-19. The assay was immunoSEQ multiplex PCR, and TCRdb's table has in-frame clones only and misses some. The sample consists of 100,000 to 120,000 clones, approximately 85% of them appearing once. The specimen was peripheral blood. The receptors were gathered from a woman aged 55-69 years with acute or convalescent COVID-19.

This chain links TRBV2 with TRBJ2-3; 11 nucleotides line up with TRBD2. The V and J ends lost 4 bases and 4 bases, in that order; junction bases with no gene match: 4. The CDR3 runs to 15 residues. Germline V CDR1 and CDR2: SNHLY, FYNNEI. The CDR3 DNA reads TGTGCCAGCAGTGGTAGCGGGGGGGGCTCAGATACGCAGTATTTT. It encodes CASSGSGGGSDTQYF.

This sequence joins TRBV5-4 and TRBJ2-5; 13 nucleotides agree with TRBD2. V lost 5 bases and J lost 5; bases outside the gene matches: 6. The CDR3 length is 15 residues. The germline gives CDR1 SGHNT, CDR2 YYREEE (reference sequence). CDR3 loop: CASSTSGGGRETQYF. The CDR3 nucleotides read TGTGCCAGCAGTACTAGCGGGGGGGGCCGGGAGACCCAGTACTTC.

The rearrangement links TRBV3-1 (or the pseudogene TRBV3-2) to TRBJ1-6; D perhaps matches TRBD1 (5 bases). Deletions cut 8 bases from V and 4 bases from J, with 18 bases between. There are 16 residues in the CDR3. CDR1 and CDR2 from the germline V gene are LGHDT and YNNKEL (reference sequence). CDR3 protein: CASASGGGLYNSPLHF. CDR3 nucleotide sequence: TGTGCCAGCGCCTCTGGGGGGGGACTGTATAATTCACCCCTCCACTTT.

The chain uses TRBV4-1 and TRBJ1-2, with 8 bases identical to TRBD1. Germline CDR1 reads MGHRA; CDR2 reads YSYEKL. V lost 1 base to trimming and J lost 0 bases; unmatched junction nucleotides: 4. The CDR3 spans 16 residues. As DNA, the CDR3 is TGCGCCAGCAGCCAAGGGACAGGGATAGCTAACTATGGCTACACCTTC. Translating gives CASSQGTGIANYGYTF.

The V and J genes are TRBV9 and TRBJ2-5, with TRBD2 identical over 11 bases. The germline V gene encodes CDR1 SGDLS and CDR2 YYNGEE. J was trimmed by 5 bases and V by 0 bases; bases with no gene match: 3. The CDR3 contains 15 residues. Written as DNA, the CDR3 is TGTGCCAGCAGCGTAGGGCTAGCGGGGGGTGAGACCCAGTACTTC. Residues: CASSVGLAGGETQYF.

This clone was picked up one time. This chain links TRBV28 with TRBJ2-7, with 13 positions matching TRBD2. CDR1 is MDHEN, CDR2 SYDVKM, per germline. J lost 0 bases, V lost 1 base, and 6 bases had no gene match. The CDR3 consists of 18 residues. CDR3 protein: CASSLYEGLAGSSYEQYF. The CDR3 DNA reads TGTGCCAGCAGTTTATACGAGGGACTAGCGGGGAGCTCCTACGAGCAGTACTTC. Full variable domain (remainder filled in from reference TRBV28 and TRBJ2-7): DVKVTQSSRYLVKRTGEKVFLECVQDMDHENMFWYRQDPGLGLRLIYFSYDVKMKEKGDIPEGYSVSREKKERFSLILESASTNQTSMYLCASSLYEGLAGSSYEQYFGPGTRLTVT.

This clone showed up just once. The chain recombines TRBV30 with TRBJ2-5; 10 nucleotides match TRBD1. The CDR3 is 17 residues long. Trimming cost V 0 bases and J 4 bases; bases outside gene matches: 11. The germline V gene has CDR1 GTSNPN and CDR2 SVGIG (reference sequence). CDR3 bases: TGTGCCTGGAGTGTACTAAGGACAGGGGGTAGGGTAGAGACCCAGTACTTC. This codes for CAWSVLRTGGRVETQYF. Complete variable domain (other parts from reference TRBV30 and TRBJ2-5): SQTIHQWPATLVQPVGSPLSLECTVEGTSNPNLYWYRQAAGRGLQLLFYSVGIGQISSEVPQNLSASRPQDRQFILSSKKLLLSDSGFYLCAWSVLRTGGRVETQYFGPGTRLLVL.

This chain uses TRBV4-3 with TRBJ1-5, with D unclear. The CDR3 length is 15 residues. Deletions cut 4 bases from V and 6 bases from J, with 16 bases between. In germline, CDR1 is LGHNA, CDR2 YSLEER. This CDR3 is CASSRAWESGQPQHF. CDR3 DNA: TGCGCCAGCAGCCGAGCATGGGAGAGCGGTCAGCCCCAGCATTTT.

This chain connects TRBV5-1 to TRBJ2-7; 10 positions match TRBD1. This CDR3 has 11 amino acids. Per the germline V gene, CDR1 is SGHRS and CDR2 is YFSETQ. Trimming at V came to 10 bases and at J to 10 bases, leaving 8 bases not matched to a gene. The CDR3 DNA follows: TGCGCCCCCAAGACAGGGGGCTTCCAGTACTTC. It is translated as CAPKTGGFQYF.

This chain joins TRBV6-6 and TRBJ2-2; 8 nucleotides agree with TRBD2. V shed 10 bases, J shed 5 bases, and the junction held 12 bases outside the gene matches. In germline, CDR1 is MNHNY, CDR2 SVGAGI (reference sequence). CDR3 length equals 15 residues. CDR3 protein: CATRTERGRTGELFF. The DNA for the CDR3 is TGTGCCACCCGGACCGAGCGGGGGAGAACCGGGGAGCTGTTTTTT.

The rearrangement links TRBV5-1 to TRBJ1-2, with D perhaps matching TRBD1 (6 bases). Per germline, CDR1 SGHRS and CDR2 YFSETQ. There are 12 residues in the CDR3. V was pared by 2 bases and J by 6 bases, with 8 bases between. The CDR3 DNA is TGCGCCAGCAGCTTCGCAGGGGATGGCTACACCTTC. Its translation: CASSFAGDGYTF.

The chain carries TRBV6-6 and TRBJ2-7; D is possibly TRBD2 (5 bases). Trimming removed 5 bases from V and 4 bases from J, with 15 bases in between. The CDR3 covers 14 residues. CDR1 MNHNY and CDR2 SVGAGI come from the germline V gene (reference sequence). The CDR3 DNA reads TGTGCCAGCAGTCTCACCCCGCGGGTTTACGAGCAGTACTTC. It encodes CASSLTPRVYEQYF.

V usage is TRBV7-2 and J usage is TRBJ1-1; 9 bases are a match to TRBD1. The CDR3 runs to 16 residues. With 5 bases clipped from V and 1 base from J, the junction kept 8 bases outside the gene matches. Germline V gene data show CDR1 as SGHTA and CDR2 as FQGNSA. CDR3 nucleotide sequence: TGTGCCAGCAGCCCTGGACAGGGGCGGGAGAACACTGAAGCTTTCTTT. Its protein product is CASSPGQGRENTEAFF. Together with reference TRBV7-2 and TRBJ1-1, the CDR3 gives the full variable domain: GAGVSQSPSNKVTEKGKDVELRCDPISGHTALYWYRQSLGQGLEFLIYFQGNSAPDKSGLPSDRFSAERTGGSVSTLTIQRTQQEDSAVYLCASSPGQGRENTEAFFGQGTRLTVV.

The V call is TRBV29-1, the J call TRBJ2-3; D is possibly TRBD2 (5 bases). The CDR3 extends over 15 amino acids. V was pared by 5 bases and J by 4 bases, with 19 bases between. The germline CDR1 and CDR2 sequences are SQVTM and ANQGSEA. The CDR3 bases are TGCAGCGTTCGGCACACGGTAAAGGGAGCAGATACGCAGTATTTT. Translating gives CSVRHTVKGADTQYF.

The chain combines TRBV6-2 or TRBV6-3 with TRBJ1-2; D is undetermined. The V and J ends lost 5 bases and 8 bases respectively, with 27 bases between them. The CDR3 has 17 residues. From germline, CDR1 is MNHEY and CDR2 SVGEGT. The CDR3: CASSSLSTGPRAGGYTF. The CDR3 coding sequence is TGTGCCAGCAGTAGCCTTTCTACCGGGCCCCGGGCGGGGGGCTACACCTTC.

This chain's CDR3 is CASSFRGAGELFF. DNA of the CDR3: TGTGCCAGCAGTTTCAGAGGCGCCGGGGAGCTGTTTTTT. This chain links TRBV28 with TRBJ2-2; D gene ambiguous. Trimming removed 3 bases from V and 6 bases from J, with 8 bases in between. CDR1 is MDHEN and CDR2 is SYDVKM in the germline V gene. This CDR3 is 13 amino acids long. Combining the CDR3 with reference TRBV28 and TRBJ2-2 gives the whole variable domain DVKVTQSSRYLVKRTGEKVFLECVQDMDHENMFWYRQDPGLGLRLIYFSYDVKMKEKGDIPEGYSVSREKKERFSLILESASTNQTSMYLCASSFRGAGELFFGEGSRLTVL.

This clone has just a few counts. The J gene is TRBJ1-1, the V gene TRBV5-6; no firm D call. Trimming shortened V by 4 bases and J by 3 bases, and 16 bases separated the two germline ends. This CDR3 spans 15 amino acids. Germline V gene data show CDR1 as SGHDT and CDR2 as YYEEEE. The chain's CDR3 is CASSLSPARDTEAFF. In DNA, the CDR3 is TGTGCCAGCAGCCTATCCCCTGCCCGGGACACTGAAGCTTTCTTT.

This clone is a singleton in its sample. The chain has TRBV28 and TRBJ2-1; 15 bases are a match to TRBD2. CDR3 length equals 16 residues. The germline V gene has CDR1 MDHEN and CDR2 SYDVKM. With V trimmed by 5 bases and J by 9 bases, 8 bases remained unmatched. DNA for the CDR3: TGTGCCAGCAGTCCCTGGACTAGCGGGGGGGGACCTGAGCAGTTCTTC. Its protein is CASSPWTSGGGPEQFF.

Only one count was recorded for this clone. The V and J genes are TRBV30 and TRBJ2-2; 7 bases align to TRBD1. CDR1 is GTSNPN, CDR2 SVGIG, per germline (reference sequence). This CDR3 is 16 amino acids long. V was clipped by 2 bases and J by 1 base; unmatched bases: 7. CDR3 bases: TGTGCCTGGAGTCCCCCGGGGACAGAGAACACCGGGGAGCTGTTTTTT. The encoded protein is CAWSPPGTENTGELFF. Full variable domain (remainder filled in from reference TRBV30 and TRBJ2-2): SQTIHQWPATLVQPVGSPLSLECTVEGTSNPNLYWYRQAAGRGLQLLFYSVGIGQISSEVPQNLSASRPQDRQFILSSKKLLLSDSGFYLCAWSPPGTENTGELFFGEGSRLTVL.

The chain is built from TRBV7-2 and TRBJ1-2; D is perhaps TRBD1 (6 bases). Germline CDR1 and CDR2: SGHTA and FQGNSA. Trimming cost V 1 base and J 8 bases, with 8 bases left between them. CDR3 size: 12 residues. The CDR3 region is CASSLGQGGYTF. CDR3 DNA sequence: TGTGCCAGCAGCTTAGGCCAGGGGGGCTACACCTTC.

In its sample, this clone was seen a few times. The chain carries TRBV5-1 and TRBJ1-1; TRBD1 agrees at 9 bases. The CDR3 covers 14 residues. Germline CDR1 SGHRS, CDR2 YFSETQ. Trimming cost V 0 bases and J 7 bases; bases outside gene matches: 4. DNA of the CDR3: TGCGCCAGCAGCTTGGGGGACAGGGTTATTGAAGCTTTCTTT. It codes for CASSLGDRVIEAFF.

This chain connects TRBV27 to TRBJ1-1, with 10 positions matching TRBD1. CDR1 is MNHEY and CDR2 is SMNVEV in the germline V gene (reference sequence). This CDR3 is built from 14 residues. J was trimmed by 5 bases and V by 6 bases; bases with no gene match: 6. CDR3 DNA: TGTGCCAGCAGGCGGACAGGGGGGCCTACTGAAGCTTTCTTT. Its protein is CASRRTGGPTEAFF.